These T cell receptor beta chains were read from a single sample in a study of CD8 T cells in Susac syndrome. In TCRdb, the immunoSEQ multiplex PCR reads were re-called with MiXCR into one record per CDR3 protein. The sample holds under 200,000 distinct CDR3 sequences, about 96% seen once. The sequenced sample was CD4+ T cells from PBMCs. These receptors all stem from a human donor with Susac syndrome. Both conserved end residues are part of each CDR3.

TRBV29-1	TRBJ2-1	CSSGTGINEQFF
TRBV20-1	TRBJ2-5	CSARATGGVPAQYF
TRBV25-1	TRBJ1-1	CASSPRATVEAFF
TRBV7-8	TRBJ2-5	CAVLAGGSPETQYF
TRBV6-6	TRBJ1-4	CASSSGEKLFF
TRBV24-1	TRBJ2-1	CATEGGQLNEQFF
TRBV19	TRBJ2-5	CASSRQGQETQYF
TRBV20-1	TRBJ1-5	CSARKVGSENQPQHF
TRBV3-1	TRBJ2-1	CASSQEGTSEGGRFF
TRBV5-6	TRBJ2-4	CASGPRLAKNIQYF
TRBV7-8	TRBJ2-3	CASSLTGTRHRPDTQYF
TRBV6-2/TRBV6-3	TRBJ1-5	CASRDGTVNQPQHF
TRBV27	TRBJ2-5	CASTPTHATGQETQYF
TRBV20-1	TRBJ1-2	CSATVMDGLYYGYTF
TRBV5-1	TRBJ1-6	CASSLEEGAINSPLHF
TRBV3-1	TRBJ2-6	CASSRGANVLTF
TRBV7-2	TRBJ2-7	CASSNRGYEQYF
TRBV23-1	TRBJ2-3	CASPARDYPDTQYF